A selection of T cell receptor beta chains follows, all from one sample in a study of cytomegalovirus exposure and HLA in healthy donors. Only in-frame clones appear in the TCRdb table, and some are missing; sequencing was by immunoSEQ multiplex PCR. The table has tens of thousands of clones, 96% seen once. Input material: PBMCs. The receptors here all came from a young man in good health and CMV-seronegative. Both conserved end residues are part of each CDR3. D genes are given only for firm matches. The listing skips clone size in some rows; elsewhere it reads once, few, many or a size class.

CDR3nt: TGTGCCAGTAGTATAGATCTGGGGACAGGGATGAACACTGAAGCTTTCTTT; CDR3aa: CASSIDLGTGMNTEAFF; d_gene: TRBD1; j_gene: TRBJ1-1; v_gene: TRBV19; abundance: once
CDR3nt: TGTGCCAGCAGTTTTCGGCAGGGCGACATGAACACTGAAGCTTTCTTT; CDR3aa: CASSFRQGDMNTEAFF; d_gene: NA; j_gene: TRBJ1-1; v_gene: TRBV27; abundance: once
CDR3nt: TGCGCCAGCAGCCAAGGGACAGGGGTCTACACTGAAGCTTTCTTT; CDR3aa: CASSQGTGVYTEAFF; d_gene: TRBD1; j_gene: TRBJ1-1; v_gene: TRBV4-1; abundance: NA
CDR3nt: TGTGCCAGCAGCTTACTAGGGTCCGGGACAGGGTTCGATGAGCAGTTCTTC; CDR3aa: CASSLLGSGTGFDEQFF; d_gene: TRBD1; j_gene: TRBJ2-1; v_gene: TRBV11-1; abundance: NA
CDR3nt: TGTGCCAGCAGCTCTGGCGCAGGGGCCTACGAGCAGTACTTC; CDR3aa: CASSSGAGAYEQYF; d_gene: NA; j_gene: TRBJ2-7; v_gene: TRBV11-2; abundance: NA
CDR3nt: TGCAGCGCCGGGAGGACAGGCACAGATACGCAGTATTTT; CDR3aa: CSAGRTGTDTQYF; d_gene: NA; j_gene: TRBJ2-3; v_gene: TRBV29-1; abundance: NA
CDR3nt: TGTGCCAGCAGCGTATATGAGACAGGCTATGGCTACACCTTC; CDR3aa: CASSVYETGYGYTF; d_gene: NA; j_gene: TRBJ1-2; v_gene: TRBV9; abundance: once
CDR3nt: TGTGCCAGCTCACTTACAGGGGGCTCCTACAATGAGCAGTTCTTC; CDR3aa: CASSLTGGSYNEQFF; d_gene: TRBD1; j_gene: TRBJ2-1; v_gene: TRBV18; abundance: NA
CDR3nt: TGTGCCAGCAGTCGGGGACAGGGGGCGGGGGAGACCCAGTACTTC; CDR3aa: CASSRGQGAGETQYF; d_gene: TRBD1; j_gene: TRBJ2-5; v_gene: TRBV6-6; abundance: NA
CDR3nt: TGTGCCAGCAGCGGGGGGAGCGAGCAGTACTTC; CDR3aa: CASSGGSEQYF; d_gene: NA; j_gene: TRBJ2-7; v_gene: TRBV11-2; abundance: NA
CDR3nt: TGTGCCAGCAGTCAATTCGACAGGCCGGTTTCCTACGAGCAGTACTTC; CDR3aa: CASSQFDRPVSYEQYF; d_gene: NA; j_gene: TRBJ2-7; v_gene: TRBV28; abundance: NA
CDR3nt: TGTGCCAGCAGCCGCGGAACAGAGGGTCGAGCTTTCTTT; CDR3aa: CASSRGTEGRAFF; d_gene: NA; j_gene: TRBJ1-1; v_gene: TRBV6-5; abundance: NA
CDR3nt: TGTGCCAGCAGTCGCTATATCGAGGGGGCACATGGCTACACCTTC; CDR3aa: CASSRYIEGAHGYTF; d_gene: TRBD1; j_gene: TRBJ1-2; v_gene: TRBV6-5; abundance: NA
CDR3nt: TGTGCCAGCAGCCTGACTCGGACTAGCGGGAGGGCCGGGGAGACCCAGTACTTC; CDR3aa: CASSLTRTSGRAGETQYF; d_gene: TRBD2; j_gene: TRBJ2-5; v_gene: TRBV11-3; abundance: NA
CDR3nt: TGTGCCAGCGGCCGGGACAGGATGAACACTGAAGCTTTCTTT; CDR3aa: CASGRDRMNTEAFF; d_gene: TRBD1; j_gene: TRBJ1-1; v_gene: TRBV7-8; abundance: NA
CDR3nt: TGCGCCAGCAGTTTAGGACAGGTCGGTGAAAAACTGTTTTTT; CDR3aa: CASSLGQVGEKLFF; d_gene: TRBD1; j_gene: TRBJ1-4; v_gene: TRBV5-1; abundance: NA
CDR3nt: TGTGCCAGTAGTAGAGCTCACAGGGGGCTTAACTATGGCTACACCTTC; CDR3aa: CASSRAHRGLNYGYTF; d_gene: TRBD1; j_gene: TRBJ1-2; v_gene: TRBV19; abundance: NA
CDR3nt: TGCAGCGTTGAGGATTCGGTGGGGGCGGATGGCTACACCTTC; CDR3aa: CSVEDSVGADGYTF; d_gene: NA; j_gene: TRBJ1-2; v_gene: TRBV29-1; abundance: once
CDR3nt: TGTGCCAGCAGTGAAACTCGGGTTACGGATTCACCCCTCCACTTT; CDR3aa: CASSETRVTDSPLHF; d_gene: NA; j_gene: TRBJ1-6; v_gene: TRBV25-1; abundance: few
CDR3nt: TGTGCCAGCTCACCAGGGACTAGCGGGAGGTATGAGCAGTTCTTC; CDR3aa: CASSPGTSGRYEQFF; d_gene: TRBD2; j_gene: TRBJ2-1; v_gene: TRBV18; abundance: NA
CDR3nt: TGTGCCAGCAGCTTAGGTCTAGGCTTTGGCTATGGCTACACCTTC; CDR3aa: CASSLGLGFGYGYTF; d_gene: NA; j_gene: TRBJ1-2; v_gene: TRBV7-2; abundance: NA
CDR3nt: TGTGCCAGCAGCTTGGGACTAGCGGGACAGGGAGATACGCAGTATTTT; CDR3aa: CASSLGLAGQGDTQYF; d_gene: TRBD2; j_gene: TRBJ2-3; v_gene: TRBV5-4; abundance: NA
CDR3nt: TGTGCCAGCAGCGGGACAGGGGGGGCTGAAGCTTTCTTT; CDR3aa: CASSGTGGAEAFF; d_gene: TRBD1; j_gene: TRBJ1-1; v_gene: TRBV2; abundance: NA
CDR3nt: TGTGCCAGCACCGAAGGAGGGGCGGGTGGAAACACCATATATTTT; CDR3aa: CASTEGGAGGNTIYF; d_gene: NA; j_gene: TRBJ1-3; v_gene: TRBV6-1; abundance: NA
CDR3nt: TGTGCCAGCAGTTCCTCCTACCTAGCGGGAGATGGGGGGTCTAGCACAGATACGCAGTATTTT; CDR3aa: CASSSSYLAGDGGSSTDTQYF; d_gene: TRBD2; j_gene: TRBJ2-3; v_gene: TRBV27; abundance: NA
CDR3nt: TGCAGCGTCCGACAGGGGGTTGGCAATGAGCAGTTCTTC; CDR3aa: CSVRQGVGNEQFF; d_gene: TRBD1; j_gene: TRBJ2-1; v_gene: TRBV29-1; abundance: NA